These 20 T cell receptor beta chains were all obtained from the same sample, sequenced in a study of T-cell memory formation after mild COVID-19. In TCRdb, the 5' RACE reads were re-called with MiXCR into one record per CDR3 protein. The sample lists approximately 300,000 distinct CDR3 sequences, around 15% occurring once. Material for sequencing was PBMCs or a T cell subset sorted from them (not recorded which). These receptor sequences come from a man aged 18 to 29 who had mild COVID-19 (a few samples of this study predate the infection). Cell type and time point are not known.

This clonotype came up a few times. The chain has TRBV2 and TRBJ1-1, with D perhaps TRBD1 (5 bases). V lost 7 bases, J lost 2 bases, and 11 bases lay in between. The germline CDR1 and CDR2 sequences are SNHLY and FYNNEI. CDR3 size: 13 residues. CDR3 amino acids: CASTQGVNTEAFF. CDR3 sequence (DNA): TGTGCCAGCACCCAAGGGGTTAACACTGAAGCTTTCTTT.

This clonotype has just a few counts. The rearrangement uses TRBV18 and TRBJ2-3, with D unclear. CDR1 and CDR2 from the germline V gene are KGHSH and LQKENI. V was cut by 3 bases and J by 0 bases, with 13 bases left in between. This CDR3 comprises 16 residues. The CDR3 spells CASSPHPPTSTDTQYF. Here the CDR3 DNA reads TGTGCCAGCTCACCCCACCCGCCAACGAGCACAGATACGCAGTATTTT. The whole variable domain, remainder taken from reference TRBV18 and TRBJ2-3, is NAGVMQNPRHLVRRRGQEARLRCSPMKGHSHVYWYRQLPEEGLKFMVYLQKENIIDESGMPKERFSAEFPKEGPSILRIQQVVRGDSAAYFCASSPHPPTSTDTQYFGPGTRLTVL.

The V call is TRBV7-2, the J call TRBJ2-7; TRBD2 matches 8 bases. Per the germline V gene, CDR1 is SGHTA and CDR2 is FQGNSA. The CDR3 covers 14 residues. V gave up 1 base and J gave up 3 bases; unmatched junction bases: 2. CDR3 sequence: CASSLVAGNYEQYV. The CDR3 DNA sequence: TGTGCCAGCAGCTTAGTAGCGGGGAACTACGAGCAGTACGTC.

This clonotype was seen a few times. The chain joins TRBV4-1 to TRBJ2-1, with D possibly matching TRBD2 (6 bases). The CDR3 length is 15 residues. CDR1 is MGHRA and CDR2 is YSYEKL in the germline V gene. V was clipped by 9 bases and J by 4 bases, with 19 bases between them. The CDR3 DNA follows: TGCGCCAGTGCCTGGGGGGTAACTATGTACAATGAGCAGTTCTTC. Residues: CASAWGVTMYNEQFF.

The rearrangement links TRBV20-1 to TRBJ2-5; D remains unclear. The CDR3 loop spans 14 amino acids. Trimming stripped 0 bases from V and 2 bases from J, with 10 bases between. CDR1 DFQATT and CDR2 SNEGSKA come from the germline V gene (reference sequence). The CDR3 region is CSARDAPKQETQYF. For the CDR3, the DNA is TGCAGTGCTAGAGATGCCCCGAAACAAGAGACCCAGTACTTC.

This clonotype was recorded a few times. The chain has TRBV24-1 and TRBJ2-1, with 8 bases fitting TRBD1. V trimming: 4 bases; J trimming: 5 bases; junction bases outside the gene matches: 6. The CDR3 runs to 15 residues. The germline gives CDR1 KGHDR, CDR2 SFDVKD. The CDR3, as DNA: TGTGCCACCAGTGACCCAGCACAGGGGGACAATGAGCAGTTCTTC. Translated: CATSDPAQGDNEQFF.

This clonotype was recorded a few times. The CDR3 sequence: CASSFSGGAETQYF. The CDR3 DNA is TGTGCCAGCAGTTTCTCCGGGGGGGCAGAGACCCAGTACTTC. The chain combines TRBV6-6 with TRBJ2-5; 8 positions agree with TRBD2. The CDR3 totals 14 residues. Germline CDR1 MNHNY, CDR2 SVGAGI (reference sequence). J was trimmed by 4 bases and V by 4 bases; bases with no gene match: 5.

This clonotype was found a few times. The chain carries TRBV5-5 and TRBJ2-3, with 7 bases that match TRBD1. The CDR3 spans 16 residues. Germline V lookup: CDR1 SGHKS, CDR2 YYEKEE (reference sequence). V was clipped by 4 bases and J by 4 bases; unmatched bases: 12. CDR3 nucleotide sequence: TGTGCCAGCAGCACAGGAAAACAGGGGAACGCAGATACGCAGTATTTT. Translating it yields CASSTGKQGNADTQYF.

Ten or more counts support this clonotype. The rearrangement joins TRBV5-6 to TRBJ2-1; 7 bases line up with TRBD1. Germline CDR1 reads SGHDT; CDR2 reads YYEEEE. The CDR3 loop spans 15 amino acids. Losses at the gene ends were 2 bases for V and 2 bases for J; bases not matched to a gene: 4. The CDR3 reads CASSFGDRAYNEQFF. The CDR3 DNA follows: TGTGCCAGCAGCTTCGGCGACAGGGCCTACAATGAGCAGTTCTTC.

The CDR3 coding sequence is TGTGCCAGCAGTGACTCGCCGGGGGAAGAGACCCAGTACTTC. Its protein is CASSDSPGEETQYF. This sequence joins TRBV2 and TRBJ2-5; D is perhaps TRBD2 (6 bases). The V end lost 3 bases, the J end lost 3 bases, and 11 bases lay between the germline ends. The CDR3 length is 14 residues. From germline, CDR1 is SNHLY and CDR2 FYNNEI.

This clonotype has only a few counts. The chain carries TRBV4-2 and TRBJ1-1; D gene ambiguous. This CDR3 has 15 residues. The germline gives CDR1 LGHNA, CDR2 YNFKEQ. Trimming took 4 bases from V and 4 from J, leaving 16 bases between them. This chain's CDR3 is CASSRRLQASTEAFF. Here the CDR3 DNA reads TGTGCCAGCAGCCGACGGTTGCAAGCGTCCACTGAAGCTTTCTTT.

This clonotype was picked up a small number of times. The chain combines TRBV7-2 with TRBJ2-7, with 10 bases identical to TRBD1. The CDR3 runs 14 residues. With V trimmed by 3 bases and J by 7 bases, 6 bases remained unmatched. Germline V gene lookup returns CDR1 SGHTA and CDR2 FQGNSA. CDR3 sequence (DNA): TGTGCCAGCAGCTTCGACAGGGGGCGTTGGGAGCAGTACTTC. It is translated as CASSFDRGRWEQYF.

V is TRBV10-3 and J is TRBJ1-3; D remains ambiguous. This CDR3 region has 14 residues. The germline CDR1 and CDR2 sequences are ENHRY and SYGVKD. Trimming removed 6 bases from V and 0 bases from J, with 9 bases in between. The CDR3 region is CAIRMTGSGNTIYF. The CDR3, as DNA: TGTGCCATCAGGATGACGGGCTCTGGAAACACCATATATTTT.

The CDR3 sequence: CASSFQDSYGYTF. CDR3 sequence (DNA): TGTGCCAGCAGTTTTCAGGACAGTTATGGCTACACCTTC. V and J are TRBV27 and TRBJ1-2, with D perhaps TRBD1 (6 bases). Germline CDR1 and CDR2: MNHEY and SMNVEV (reference sequence). The length of the CDR3 is 13 residues. Trimming pared 3 bases from V and 5 bases from J, leaving 10 bases between.

This clonotype was counted many times. The chain recombines TRBV5-1 with TRBJ2-1; TRBD1 aligns across 9 bases. The V and J ends lost 6 bases and 12 bases, in that order; junction bases with no gene match: 7. CDR1 SGHRS and CDR2 YFSETQ come from the germline V gene. The CDR3 spans 12 residues. This CDR3 is CASKQGAEGQFF. In DNA, the CDR3 is TGCGCCAGCAAACAGGGGGCTGAGGGGCAGTTCTTC.

The V gene is TRBV3-1, the J gene TRBJ1-2; TRBD1 matches at 7 bases. Per the germline V gene, CDR1 is LGHDT and CDR2 is YNNKEL (reference sequence). CDR3 length: 24 amino acids. V lost 1 base to trimming and J lost 3 bases; unmatched junction nucleotides: 32. The CDR3 reads CASSQGGRSWGGGLLQKGHYGYTF. The CDR3, as DNA: TGTGCCAGCAGCCAAGGGGGACGGAGCTGGGGAGGGGGCCTCCTCCAAAAGGGCCACTATGGCTACACCTTC.

This clonotype appeared a few times. The chain uses TRBV5-1 and TRBJ1-5; D call uncertain. The V gene's germline CDR1 is SGHRS and CDR2 YFSETQ. This CDR3 region has 15 residues. Trimming took 2 bases from V and 2 from J, leaving 11 bases between them. The CDR3 is CASSFSSDGNQPQHF. The CDR3, as DNA: TGCGCCAGCAGCTTTAGTTCAGATGGCAATCAGCCCCAGCATTTT.

Only a few counts were recorded for this clonotype. V is TRBV3-1 and J is TRBJ2-7; D remains unclear. The CDR3 runs 14 residues. With 1 base removed from V and 0 bases from J, the gap between germline ends came to 7 bases. Germline values: CDR1 LGHDT, CDR2 YNNKEL (reference sequence). The CDR3 sequence: CASSQVYSSYEQYF. Here the CDR3 DNA reads TGTGCCAGCAGCCAAGTCTACAGCTCCTACGAGCAGTACTTC.

This clonotype was detected a few times. This chain joins TRBV19 and TRBJ1-1; D is uncertain. CDR3 length: 16 amino acids. The V gene lost 6 bases and the J gene lost 1 base, with 18 bases spanning the gap. The germline CDR1 and CDR2 sequences are LNHDA and SQIVND (reference sequence). Here the CDR3 DNA reads TGTGCCAGTAGCCCATCGGGGTGGACGAAGAACACTGAAGCTTTCTTT. This gives the protein CASSPSGWTKNTEAFF. Supplemented by reference TRBV19 and TRBJ1-1, the full variable domain reads DGGITQSPKYLFRKEGQNVTLSCEQNLNHDAMYWYRQDPGQGLRLIYYSQIVNDFQKGDIAEGYSVSREKKESFPLTVTSAQKNPTAFYLCASSPSGWTKNTEAFFGQGTRLTVV.

V is TRBV5-1 and J is TRBJ1-1, with 8 positions matching TRBD1. Trimming took 0 bases from V and 7 from J; bases not matched to a gene: 8. This CDR3 spans 15 amino acids. Germline-derived CDR1 and CDR2 are SGHRS and YFSETQ. The CDR3 DNA sequence: TGCGCCAGCAGCTTGGTAGGGACAGGACTAAATGAAGCTTTCTTT. Translating gives CASSLVGTGLNEAFF.